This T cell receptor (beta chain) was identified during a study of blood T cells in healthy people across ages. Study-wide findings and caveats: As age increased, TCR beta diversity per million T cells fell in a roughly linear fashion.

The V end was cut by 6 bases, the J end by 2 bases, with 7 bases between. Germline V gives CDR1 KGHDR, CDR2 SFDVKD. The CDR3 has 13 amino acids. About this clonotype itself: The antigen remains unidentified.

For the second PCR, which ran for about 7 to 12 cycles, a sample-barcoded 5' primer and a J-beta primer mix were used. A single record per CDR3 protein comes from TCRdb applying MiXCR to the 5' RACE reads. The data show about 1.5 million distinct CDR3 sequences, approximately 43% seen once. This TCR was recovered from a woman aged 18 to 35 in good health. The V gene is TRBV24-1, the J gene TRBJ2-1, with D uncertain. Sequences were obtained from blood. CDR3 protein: CATSSWPYNEQFF. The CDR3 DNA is TGTGCCACCAGTTCGTGGCCCTACAATGAGCAGTTCTTC.